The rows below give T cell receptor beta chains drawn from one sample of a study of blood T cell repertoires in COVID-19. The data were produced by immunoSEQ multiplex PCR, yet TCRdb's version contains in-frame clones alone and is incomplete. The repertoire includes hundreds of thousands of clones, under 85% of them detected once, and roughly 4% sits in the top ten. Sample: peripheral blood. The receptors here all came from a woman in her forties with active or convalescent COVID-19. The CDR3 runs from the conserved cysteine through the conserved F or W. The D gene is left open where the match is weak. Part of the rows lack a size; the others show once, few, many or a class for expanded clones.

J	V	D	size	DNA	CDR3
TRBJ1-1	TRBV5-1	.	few	TGCGCCAGCAGCTTAGTCGACGGGAAGATGAACACTGAAGCTTTCTTT	CASSLVDGKMNTEAFF
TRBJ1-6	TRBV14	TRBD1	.	TGTGCCAGCAGCCAAAATGGACAGGGATACTCCTATAATTCACCCCTCCACTTT	CASSQNGQGYSYNSPLHF
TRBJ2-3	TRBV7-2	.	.	TGTGCCAGCAGCTTACGGTTGCTGCCCACGCAGTATTTT	CASSLRLLPTQYF
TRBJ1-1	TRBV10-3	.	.	TGTGCCATCGGCGGCGTCACTGAAGCTTTCTTT	CAIGGVTEAFF
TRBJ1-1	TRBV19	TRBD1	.	TGTGCCAGTGTCGACAGGGGGCTAAATTCAGTGGCTTTCTTT	CASVDRGLNSVAFF
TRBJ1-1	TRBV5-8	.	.	TGTGCCAGCAGCTTGGGGCTAGGTGGAACTGAAGCTTTCTTT	CASSLGLGGTEAFF
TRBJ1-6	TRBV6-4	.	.	TGTGCCAGCAGAGAAATACAGGGCGGTAATTCACCCCTCCACTTT	CASREIQGGNSPLHF
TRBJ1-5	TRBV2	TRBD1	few	TGTGCCAGCAATCTAGACAGGGATCAGCCCCAGCATTTT	CASNLDRDQPQHF
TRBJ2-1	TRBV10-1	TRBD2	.	TGCGCCAGCAGTGACCTTGGACTAGCGGGGTACAATGAGCAGTTCTTC	CASSDLGLAGYNEQFF
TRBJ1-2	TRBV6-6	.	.	TGTGCCAGCAGTCTTTCATCGGCGACAGGCCGGAACTATGGCTACACCTTC	CASSLSSATGRNYGYTF
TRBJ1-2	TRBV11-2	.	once	TGTGCCAGCAGCTTAGATTTCCCCTCGGGTAACTATGGCTACACCTTC	CASSLDFPSGNYGYTF
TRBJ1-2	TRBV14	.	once	TGTGCCAGCAGCCAAGATTTCGGAAGGCCAGGGCATGGCCACACCTTC	CASSQDFGRPGHGHTF